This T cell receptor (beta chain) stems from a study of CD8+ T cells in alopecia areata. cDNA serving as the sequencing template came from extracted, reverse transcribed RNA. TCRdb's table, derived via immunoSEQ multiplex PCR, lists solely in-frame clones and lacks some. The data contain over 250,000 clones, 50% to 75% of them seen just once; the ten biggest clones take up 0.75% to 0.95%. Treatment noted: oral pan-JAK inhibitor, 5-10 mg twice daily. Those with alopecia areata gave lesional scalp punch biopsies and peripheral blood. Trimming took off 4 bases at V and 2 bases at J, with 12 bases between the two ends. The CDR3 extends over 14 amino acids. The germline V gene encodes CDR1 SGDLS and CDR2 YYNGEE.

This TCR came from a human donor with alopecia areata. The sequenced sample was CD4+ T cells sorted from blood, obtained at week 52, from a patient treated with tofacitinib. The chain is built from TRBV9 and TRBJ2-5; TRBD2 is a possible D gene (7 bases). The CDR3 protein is CASSPRGGQETQYF. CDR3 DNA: TGTGCCAGCAGCCCCAGGGGAGGGCAAGAGACCCAGTACTTC.